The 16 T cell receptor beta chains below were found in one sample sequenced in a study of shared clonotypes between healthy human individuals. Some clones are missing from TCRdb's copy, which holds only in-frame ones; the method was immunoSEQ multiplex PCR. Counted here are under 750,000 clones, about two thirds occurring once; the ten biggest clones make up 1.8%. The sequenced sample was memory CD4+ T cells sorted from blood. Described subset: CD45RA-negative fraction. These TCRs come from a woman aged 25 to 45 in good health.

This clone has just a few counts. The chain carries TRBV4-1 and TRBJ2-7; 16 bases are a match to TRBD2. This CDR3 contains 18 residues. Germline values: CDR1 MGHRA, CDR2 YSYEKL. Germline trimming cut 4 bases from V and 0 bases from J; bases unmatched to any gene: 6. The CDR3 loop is CASSRGLAGGPVSYEQYF. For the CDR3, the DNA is TGCGCCAGCAGCCGGGGACTAGCGGGAGGGCCGGTCTCCTACGAGCAGTACTTC.

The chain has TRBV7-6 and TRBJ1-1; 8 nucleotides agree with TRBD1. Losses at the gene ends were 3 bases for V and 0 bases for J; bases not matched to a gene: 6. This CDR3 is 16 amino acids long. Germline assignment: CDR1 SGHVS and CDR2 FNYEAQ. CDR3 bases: TGTGCCAGCAGCTTGCGGACAGGGCGTGTGAACACTGAAGCTTTCTTT. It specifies CASSLRTGRVNTEAFF.

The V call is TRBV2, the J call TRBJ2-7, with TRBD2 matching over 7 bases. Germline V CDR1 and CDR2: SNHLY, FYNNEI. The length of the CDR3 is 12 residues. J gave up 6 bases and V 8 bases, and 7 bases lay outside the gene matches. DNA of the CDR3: TGTGCCAGCGGGGGGGAGGGCGGCGAGCAGTACTTC. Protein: CASGGEGGEQYF. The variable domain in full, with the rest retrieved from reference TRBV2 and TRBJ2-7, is EPEVTQTPSHQVTQMGQEVILRCVPISNHLYFYWYRQILGQKVEFLVSFYNNEISEKSEIFDDQFSVERPDGSNFTLKIRSTKLEDSAMYFCASGGEGGEQYFGPGTRLTVT.

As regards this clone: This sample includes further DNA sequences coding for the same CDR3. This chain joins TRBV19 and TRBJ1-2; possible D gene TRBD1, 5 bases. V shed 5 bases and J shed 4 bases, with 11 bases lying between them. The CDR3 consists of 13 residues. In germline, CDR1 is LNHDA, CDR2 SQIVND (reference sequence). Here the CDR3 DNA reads TGTGCCAGTAGTCCCGGGCAGGGCTATGGCTACACCTTC. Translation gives CASSPGQGYGYTF.

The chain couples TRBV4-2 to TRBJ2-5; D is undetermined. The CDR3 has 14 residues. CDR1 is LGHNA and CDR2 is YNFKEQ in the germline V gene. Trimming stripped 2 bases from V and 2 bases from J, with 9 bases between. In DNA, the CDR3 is TGTGCCAGCAGCCAACCCGGGCCGCAAGAGACCCAGTACTTC. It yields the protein CASSQPGPQETQYF.

The CDR3 reads CAWSVWEARFDNSPLHF. In DNA form, the CDR3 reads TGTGCCTGGAGTGTATGGGAAGCCAGGTTCGATAATTCACCCCTCCACTTT. This chain uses TRBV30 with TRBJ1-6, with D unresolved. Trimming took off 0 bases at V and 5 bases at J, with 17 bases between the two ends. Germline V CDR1 and CDR2: GTSNPN, SVGIG (reference sequence). The CDR3 is made up of 17 amino acids.

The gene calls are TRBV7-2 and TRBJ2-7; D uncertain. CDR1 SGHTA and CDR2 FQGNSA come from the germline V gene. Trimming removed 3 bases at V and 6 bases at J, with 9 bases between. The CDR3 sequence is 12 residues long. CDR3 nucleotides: TGTGCCAGCAGCTTGGTAGAAGGCGAGCAGTACTTC. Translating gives CASSLVEGEQYF.

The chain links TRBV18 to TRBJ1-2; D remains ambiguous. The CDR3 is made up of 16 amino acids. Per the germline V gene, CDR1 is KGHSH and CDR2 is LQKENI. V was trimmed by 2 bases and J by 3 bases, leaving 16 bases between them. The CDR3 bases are TGTGCCAGCTCACCAAGTTTTGGGGATAGAGACTATGGCTACACCTTC. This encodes CASSPSFGDRDYGYTF.

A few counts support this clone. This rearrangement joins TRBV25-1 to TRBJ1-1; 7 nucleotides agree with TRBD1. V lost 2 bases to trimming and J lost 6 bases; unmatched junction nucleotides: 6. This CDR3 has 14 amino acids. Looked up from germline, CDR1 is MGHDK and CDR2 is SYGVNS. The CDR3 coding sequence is TGTGCCAGCAGTGAACCCAGGGGGGAAGCTGAAGCTTTCTTT. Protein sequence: CASSEPRGEAEAFF. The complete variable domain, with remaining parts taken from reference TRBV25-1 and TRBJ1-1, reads EADIYQTPRYLVIGTGKKITLECSQTMGHDKMYWYQQDPGMELHLIHYSYGVNSTEKGDLSSESTVSRIRTEHFPLTLESARPSHTSQYLCASSEPRGEAEAFFGQGTRLTVV.

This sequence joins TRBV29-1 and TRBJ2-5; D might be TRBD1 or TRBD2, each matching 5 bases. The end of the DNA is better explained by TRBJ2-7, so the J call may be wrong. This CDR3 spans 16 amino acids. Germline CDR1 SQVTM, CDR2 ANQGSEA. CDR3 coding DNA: TGCAGCGTTGCCATCTTGTCCGGGGCAAAGAGCTACGAGCAGTACTTC. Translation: CSVAILSGAKSYEQYF.

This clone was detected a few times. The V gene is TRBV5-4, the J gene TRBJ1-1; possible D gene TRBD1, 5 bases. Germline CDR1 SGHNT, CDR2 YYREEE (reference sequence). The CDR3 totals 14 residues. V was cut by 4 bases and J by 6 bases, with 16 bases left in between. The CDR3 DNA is TGTGCCAGCAGCGGGGCGGGGTTTAACTCTGAAGCTTTCTTT. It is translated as CASSGAGFNSEAFF.

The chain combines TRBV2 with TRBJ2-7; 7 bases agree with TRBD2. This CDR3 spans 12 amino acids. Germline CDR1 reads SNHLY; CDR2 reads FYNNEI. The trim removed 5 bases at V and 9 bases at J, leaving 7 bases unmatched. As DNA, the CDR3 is TGTGCCAGCAGTTACTCGGCGGGAGTGCAGTACTTC. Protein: CASSYSAGVQYF.

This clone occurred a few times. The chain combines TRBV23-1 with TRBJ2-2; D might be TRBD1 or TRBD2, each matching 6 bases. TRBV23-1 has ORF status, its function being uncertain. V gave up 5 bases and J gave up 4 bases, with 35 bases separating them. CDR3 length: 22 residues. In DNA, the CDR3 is TGCGCCAGCAGTTTCAACGGGGCGCAACGGGGAGCCCGGGGGCAAGGCACCGGGGAGCTGTTTTTT. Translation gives CASSFNGAQRGARGQGTGELFF.

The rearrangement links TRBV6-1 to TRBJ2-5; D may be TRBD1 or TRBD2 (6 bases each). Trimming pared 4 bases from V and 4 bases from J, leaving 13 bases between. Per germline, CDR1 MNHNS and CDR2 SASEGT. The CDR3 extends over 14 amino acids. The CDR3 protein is CASSVVGGGETQYF. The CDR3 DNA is TGTGCCAGCAGTGTGGTGGGGGGCGGAGAGACCCAGTACTTC.

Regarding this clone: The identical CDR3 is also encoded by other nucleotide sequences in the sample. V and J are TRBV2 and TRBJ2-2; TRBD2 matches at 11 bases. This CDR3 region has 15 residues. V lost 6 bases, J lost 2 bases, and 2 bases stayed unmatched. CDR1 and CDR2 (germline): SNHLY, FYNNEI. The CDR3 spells CASRGTSGNTGELFF. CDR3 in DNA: TGTGCCAGCAGGGGGACTAGCGGTAACACCGGGGAGCTGTTTTTT.

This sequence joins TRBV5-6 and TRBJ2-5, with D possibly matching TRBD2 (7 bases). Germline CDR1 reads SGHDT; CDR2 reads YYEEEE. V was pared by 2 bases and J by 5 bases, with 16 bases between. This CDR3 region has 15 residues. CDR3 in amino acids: CASSFLAGAVETQYF. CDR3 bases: TGTGCCAGCAGCTTCCTTGCGGGGGCTGTGGAGACCCAGTACTTC. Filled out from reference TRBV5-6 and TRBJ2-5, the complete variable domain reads DAGVTQSPTHLIKTRGQQVTLRCSPKSGHDTVSWYQQALGQGPQFIFQYYEEEERQRGNFPDRFSGHQFPNYSSELNVNALLLGDSALYLCASSFLAGAVETQYFGPGTRLLVL.